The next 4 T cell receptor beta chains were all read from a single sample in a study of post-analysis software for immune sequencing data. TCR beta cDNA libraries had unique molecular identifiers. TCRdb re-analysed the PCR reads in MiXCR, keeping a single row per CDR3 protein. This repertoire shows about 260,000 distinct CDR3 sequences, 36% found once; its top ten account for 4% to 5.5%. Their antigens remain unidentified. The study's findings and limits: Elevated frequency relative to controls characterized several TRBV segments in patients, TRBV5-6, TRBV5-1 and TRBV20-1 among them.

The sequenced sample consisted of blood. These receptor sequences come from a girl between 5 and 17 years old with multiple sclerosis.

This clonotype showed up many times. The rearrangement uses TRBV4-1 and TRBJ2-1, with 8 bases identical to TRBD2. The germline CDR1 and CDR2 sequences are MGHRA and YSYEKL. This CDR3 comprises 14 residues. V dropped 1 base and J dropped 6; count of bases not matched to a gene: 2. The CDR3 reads CASSQGLARNEQFF. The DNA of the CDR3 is TGCGCCAGCAGCCAAGGACTAGCGCGCAATGAGCAGTTCTTC.

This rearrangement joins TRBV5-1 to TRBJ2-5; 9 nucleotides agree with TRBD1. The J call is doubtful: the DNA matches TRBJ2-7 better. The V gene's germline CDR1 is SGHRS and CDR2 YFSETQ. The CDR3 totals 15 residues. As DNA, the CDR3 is TGCGCCAGCAGCTTGTTGGGACAGGGATCCTACGAGCAGTACTTC. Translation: CASSLLGQGSYEQYF.

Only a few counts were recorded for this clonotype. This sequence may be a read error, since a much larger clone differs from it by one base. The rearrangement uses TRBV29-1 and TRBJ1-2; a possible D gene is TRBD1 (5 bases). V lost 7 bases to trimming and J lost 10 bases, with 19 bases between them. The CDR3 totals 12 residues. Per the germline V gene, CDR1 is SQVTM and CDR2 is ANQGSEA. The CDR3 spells CSARDGCYHYTF. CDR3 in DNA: TGCAGCGCCCGGGACGGTTGTTATCACTACACCTTC. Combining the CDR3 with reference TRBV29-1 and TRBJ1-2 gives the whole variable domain SAVISQKPSRDICQRGTSLTIQCQVDSQVTMMFWYRQQPGQSLTLIATANQGSEATYESGFVIDKFPISRPNLTFSTLTVSNMSPEDSSIYLCSARDGCYHYTFGSGTRLTVV.

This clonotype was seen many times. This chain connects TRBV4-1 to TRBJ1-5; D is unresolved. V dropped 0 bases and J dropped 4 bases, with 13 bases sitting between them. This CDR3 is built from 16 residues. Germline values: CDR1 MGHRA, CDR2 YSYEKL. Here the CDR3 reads CASSQDFGVRNQPQHF. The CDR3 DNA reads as TGCGCCAGCAGCCAAGATTTCGGGGTGAGAAATCAGCCCCAGCATTTT.